These 32 T cell receptor beta chains share one sample of origin, sequenced in a study of CD8 T cells in Susac syndrome. An input of about 0.5 to 1 ug of RNA was subjected to reverse transcription using random hexamers. A single record per CDR3 protein comes from TCRdb applying MiXCR to the immunoSEQ multiplex PCR reads. The sample records approximately 220,000 distinct CDR3 sequences, about 93% being singletons. The material sequenced was CD8+ T cells from PBMCs. The receptors were sampled from a human donor with multiple sclerosis.

V usage is TRBV6-5 and J usage is TRBJ1-2, with a weak D call TRBD1 (5 bases). CDR1 is MNHEY and CDR2 is SVGAGI in the germline V gene. The CDR3 is 14 residues long. Trimming stripped 4 bases from V and 7 bases from J, with 16 bases between. DNA for the CDR3: TGTGCCAGCAGTTGGGGGGAGGGAGCGCGTGGCTACACCTTC. Residues: CASSWGEGARGYTF.

This rearrangement joins TRBV7-2 to TRBJ2-3, with D maybe TRBD2 (5 bases). The CDR3 is 13 amino acids. The V and J ends lost 3 bases and 5 bases respectively, with 9 bases between them. In germline, CDR1 is SGHTA, CDR2 FQGNSA. The DNA of the CDR3 is TGTGCCAGCAGCTTGTTAGGAGGAGATACGCAGTATTTT. It encodes CASSLLGGDTQYF.

As for this clonotype: The junction departs from the called germline gene at one end, perhaps through a read error. Written as DNA, the CDR3 is TGCAGCGCTGAACCAGCGGGGGCCTCCTACAATGAGCAGTTCTTC. Amino acid sequence: CSAEPAGASYNEQFF. The rearrangement uses TRBV29-1 and TRBJ2-1; 8 positions match TRBD2. This CDR3 has 15 residues. CDR1 and CDR2 from the germline V gene are SQVTM and ANQGSEA.

The chain is built from TRBV14 and TRBJ2-1; TRBD2 matches 10 bases. Germline V gene data show CDR1 as SGHDN and CDR2 as FVKESK. Germline trimming cut 0 bases from V and 9 bases from J; bases unmatched to any gene: 11. This CDR3 region has 17 residues. The DNA of the CDR3 is TGTGCCAGCAGCCAAGATGCTGGGCTAGCGGGAGACGGTGAGCAGTTCTTC. This sequence encodes CASSQDAGLAGDGEQFF. The whole variable domain, remainder taken from reference TRBV14 and TRBJ2-1, is EAGVTQFPSHSVIEKGQTVTLRCDPISGHDNLYWYRRVMGKEIKFLLHFVKESKQDESGMPNNRFLAERTGGTYSTLKVQPAELEDSGVYFCASSQDAGLAGDGEQFFGPGTRLTVL.

This chain joins TRBV19 and TRBJ2-5, with a tentative D call TRBD2 (7 bases). Germline assignment: CDR1 LNHDA and CDR2 SQIVND (reference sequence). This CDR3 has 15 amino acids. Trimming stripped 5 bases from V and 4 bases from J, with 17 bases between. The CDR3 bases are TGTGCCAGTAGTGAGGGGGAGGGGCTAGGAGAGACCCAGTACTTC. Translation: CASSEGEGLGETQYF.

This clonotype was found once. The chain joins TRBV4-2 to TRBJ2-3; 12 positions agree with TRBD2. This CDR3 region has 16 residues. Germline V gene sequence: CDR1 LGHNA, CDR2 YNFKEQ. V was pared by 5 bases and J by 2 bases, with 5 bases of the junction left unmatched. The CDR3 region has the DNA TGTGCCAGCAGCGGGACTAGCGGGCAACTCACAGATACGCAGTATTTT. It is translated as CASSGTSGQLTDTQYF.

The genes are TRBV11-2 and TRBJ2-1; 10 bases line up with TRBD1. V lost 5 bases, J lost 4 bases, and 14 bases stayed unmatched. The length of the CDR3 is 18 residues. In germline, CDR1 is SGHAT, CDR2 FQNNGV. CDR3 bases: TGTGCCAGCAGCCGACGGACAGGGGGTTCCTCCCTGTACAATGAGCAGTTCTTC. This gives the protein CASSRRTGGSSLYNEQFF. Filled out from reference TRBV11-2 and TRBJ2-1, the complete variable domain reads EAGVAQSPRYKIIEKRQSVAFWCNPISGHATLYWYQQILGQGPKLLIQFQNNGVVDDSQLPKDRFSAERLKGVDSTLKIQPAKLEDSAVYLCASSRRTGGSSLYNEQFFGPGTRLTVL.

This clonotype was observed a few times. The chain employs TRBV11-2 and TRBJ2-2; the D is unclear. V was cut by 3 bases and J by 5 bases, with 7 bases left in between. The CDR3 extends over 13 amino acids. Germline CDR1 SGHAT, CDR2 FQNNGV. CDR3 in DNA: TGTGCCAGCAGCTTGGGTACTACCGGGGAGCTGTTTTTT. This gives the protein CASSLGTTGELFF.

This sequence joins TRBV4-3 and TRBJ2-2; the match to TRBD1 covers 8 bases. There are 17 residues in the CDR3. Germline CDR1 reads LGHNA; CDR2 reads YSLEER. V trimming: 0 bases; J trimming: 7 bases; junction bases outside the gene matches: 10. Here the CDR3 DNA reads TGCGCCAGCAGCCAAGATCGGGCAGGGGGCGCAGGCGGGGAGCTGTTTTTT. Translation gives CASSQDRAGGAGGELFF.

This clonotype was recorded once. The genes are TRBV7-9 and TRBJ2-2; 10 positions agree with TRBD1. The CDR3 spans 14 residues. Germline V lookup: CDR1 SEHNR, CDR2 FQNEAQ (reference sequence). The J segment lost 5 bases and the V segment lost 5 bases, leaving 2 bases of the junction unmatched. CDR3 protein: CASSRQGATGELFF. CDR3 DNA: TGTGCCAGCAGCCGACAGGGGGCAACCGGGGAGCTGTTTTTT.

The chain uses TRBV7-9 and TRBJ1-1, with 9 nucleotides matching TRBD1. The CDR3 totals 15 residues. Germline-derived CDR1 and CDR2 are SEHNR and FQNEAQ (reference sequence). Germline trimming cut 5 bases from V and 0 bases from J; bases unmatched to any gene: 4. CDR3 in DNA: TGTGCCAGCAGCCACCGGGACAGGGTGAACACTGAAGCTTTCTTT. Protein: CASSHRDRVNTEAFF.

The chain recombines TRBV4-3 with TRBJ2-1, with D possibly matching TRBD2 (6 bases). This CDR3 region has 11 residues. Germline V gene lookup returns CDR1 LGHNA and CDR2 YSLEER. Trimming cost V 8 bases and J 5 bases, with 7 bases left between them. The CDR3 DNA follows: TGCGCCAGCCGCGGGAACAATGAGCAGTTCTTC. Encoded protein: CASRGNNEQFF.

This chain uses TRBV6-2 or TRBV6-3 with TRBJ2-1; 7 nucleotides agree with TRBD1. The germline V gene encodes CDR1 MNHEY and CDR2 SVGEGT. This CDR3 has 21 amino acids. V gave up 2 bases and J gave up 3 bases; unmatched junction bases: 22. The chain's CDR3 is CASSYADYPGTDILVYNEQFF. The CDR3 region has the DNA TGTGCCAGCAGTTACGCAGACTATCCCGGGACAGACATCCTTGTCTACAATGAGCAGTTCTTC.

The chain recombines TRBV5-6 with TRBJ2-2; either TRBD1 or TRBD2 may fit D (5 bases each). Germline V gene data show CDR1 as SGHDT and CDR2 as YYEEEE. This CDR3 is built from 16 residues. V dropped 4 bases and J dropped 5 bases, with 18 bases sitting between them. CDR3 nucleotide sequence: TGTGCCAGCAGCCCCGGACCGGGTGAGGGGACCGGGGAGCTGTTTTTT. This gives the protein CASSPGPGEGTGELFF. Combining the CDR3 with reference TRBV5-6 and TRBJ2-2 gives the whole variable domain DAGVTQSPTHLIKTRGQQVTLRCSPKSGHDTVSWYQQALGQGPQFIFQYYEEEERQRGNFPDRFSGHQFPNYSSELNVNALLLGDSALYLCASSPGPGEGTGELFFGEGSRLTVL.

The chain combines TRBV12-3 or TRBV12-4 with TRBJ2-3; D is undetermined. The CDR3 is made up of 15 amino acids. With 1 base removed from V and 5 bases from J, the gap between germline ends came to 13 bases. CDR3 region: CASSLGPTVLDTQYF. The CDR3 nucleotides read TGTGCCAGCAGTTTAGGGCCGACGGTTTTAGATACGCAGTATTTT.

This chain connects TRBV20-1 to TRBJ1-2; D unresolved. Trimming took 3 bases from V and 1 from J, leaving 9 bases between them. This CDR3 spans 13 amino acids. Germline lookup yields CDR1 DFQATT and CDR2 SNEGSKA (reference sequence). DNA of the CDR3: TGCAGTGCTAGTTTGCATCTTAACTATGGCTACACCTTC. Translated: CSASLHLNYGYTF.

The chain has TRBV12-3 or TRBV12-4 and TRBJ2-7; TRBD2 aligns across 9 bases. CDR3 length: 17 amino acids. Trimming removed 0 bases from V and 0 bases from J; junction bases left unmatched: 6. CDR3 region: CASSLASGGVSSYEQYF. Here the CDR3 DNA reads TGTGCCAGCAGTTTAGCTAGCGGGGGAGTGAGCTCCTACGAGCAGTACTTC.

This chain links TRBV27 with TRBJ2-2, with D uncertain. The CDR3 is 16 residues long. CDR1 is MNHEY and CDR2 is SMNVEV in the germline V gene (reference sequence). V was shortened by 3 bases and J by 0 bases, with 11 bases between the two germline ends. CDR3 sequence reads: CASSLLRLANTGELFF. The DNA of the CDR3 is TGTGCCAGCAGTTTGTTGCGCCTTGCGAACACCGGGGAGCTGTTTTTT.

The chain employs TRBV5-1 and TRBJ2-7; D remains ambiguous. The CDR3 sequence is 13 residues long. Trimming removed 5 bases from V and 0 bases from J, with 9 bases in between. Germline V lookup: CDR1 SGHRS, CDR2 YFSETQ. Here the CDR3 DNA reads TGCGCCAGCAGGGTCGCCTCCTCCTACGAGCAGTACTTC. It yields the protein CASRVASSYEQYF.

This clonotype showed up just once. The rearrangement links TRBV7-2 to TRBJ1-6; 10 bases fit TRBD1. The CDR3 is made up of 15 amino acids. CDR1 is SGHTA, CDR2 FQGNSA, per germline. J gave up 7 bases and V 4 bases, and 4 bases lay outside the gene matches. CDR3 DNA sequence: TGTGCCAGCAGCTGGACAGGGGGGAAGAATTCACCCCTCCACTTT. As protein: CASSWTGGKNSPLHF.

This chain uses TRBV20-1 with TRBJ2-1, with D maybe TRBD1 (5 bases). The CDR3 contains 14 residues. V was pared by 6 bases and J by 3 bases, with 15 bases between. CDR1 DFQATT and CDR2 SNEGSKA come from the germline V gene (reference sequence). The CDR3 loop is CSATPRVFYNEQFF. The CDR3, as DNA: TGCAGTGCCACGCCCAGGGTCTTCTACAATGAGCAGTTCTTC.

The V call is TRBV27, the J call TRBJ2-7, with D perhaps matching TRBD1 or TRBD2 (5 bases each). CDR1 and CDR2 (germline): MNHEY, SMNVEV (reference sequence). The CDR3 spans 13 residues. Trimming left V 8 bases short and J 4 bases short, with 15 bases between. The CDR3 bases are TGTGCCAGCTCCTGGGGCAGGGAGTACGAGCAGTACTTC. Amino acids: CASSWGREYEQYF.

The chain combines TRBV7-8 with TRBJ2-5; no definite D call. Germline CDR1 reads SGHVS; CDR2 reads FQNEAQ. Trimming removed 1 base from V and 2 bases from J, with 8 bases in between. This CDR3 region has 14 residues. The CDR3 DNA sequence: TGTGCCAGCAGCTTAGAAAGAGAGCAAGAGACCCAGTACTTC. Protein: CASSLEREQETQYF.

The rearrangement links TRBV29-1 to TRBJ2-1; 8 bases are shared with TRBD2. V gave up 2 bases and J gave up 10 bases; unmatched junction bases: 16. In germline, CDR1 is SQVTM, CDR2 ANQGSEA. The CDR3 runs to 16 residues. The CDR3 DNA follows: TGCAGCGTTGAAACTACCGATAGCGGGAAGCTTAGAGAGCAGTTCTTC. It encodes CSVETTDSGKLREQFF.

The V and J genes are TRBV2 and TRBJ1-6, with D possibly matching TRBD1 (5 bases). The V and J ends lost 4 bases and 7 bases respectively, with 17 bases between them. Germline-derived CDR1 and CDR2 are SNHLY and FYNNEI. The CDR3 extends over 16 amino acids. The CDR3 loop reads CASSGGYPGTNSPLHF. Written as DNA, the CDR3 is TGTGCCAGCAGTGGGGGGTACCCCGGGACGAATTCACCCCTCCACTTT.

CDR3: CAWNTQAYSNQPQHF. CDR3 DNA: TGTGCCTGGAATACGCAGGCTTATAGCAATCAGCCCCAGCATTTT. The chain uses TRBV30 and TRBJ1-5; D not resolved. Germline V gives CDR1 GTSNPN, CDR2 SVGIG (reference sequence). Trimming pared 4 bases from V and 0 bases from J, leaving 13 bases between. This CDR3 has 15 amino acids.

The chain combines TRBV19 with TRBJ2-3; D is ambiguous. There are 13 residues in the CDR3. From germline, CDR1 is LNHDA and CDR2 SQIVND (reference sequence). Trimming pared 6 bases from V and 6 bases from J, leaving 13 bases between. CDR3 residues: CASSQVSGDTQYF. The CDR3 nucleotides read TGTGCCAGTAGCCAAGTTAGTGGCGATACGCAGTATTTT.

The chain combines TRBV4-1 with TRBJ2-7; 7 bases line up with TRBD1. The CDR3 runs to 15 residues. The trim removed 0 bases at V and 5 bases at J, leaving 7 bases unmatched. Germline V CDR1 and CDR2: MGHRA, YSYEKL. CDR3 bases: TGCGCCAGCAGCCAAGATGGAAGAGGGGGCCACGAGCAGTACTTC. It encodes CASSQDGRGGHEQYF.

J is TRBJ2-7 and V is TRBV12-3 or TRBV12-4; D is unresolved. This CDR3 is built from 12 residues. Trimming left V 3 bases short and J 6 bases short, with 9 bases between. DNA for the CDR3: TGTGCCAGCAGTTTGGTATCTGGCGAGCAGTACTTC. It codes for CASSLVSGEQYF.

The rearrangement uses TRBV4-3 and TRBJ2-1; 10 nucleotides agree with TRBD2. CDR1 and CDR2 from the germline V gene are LGHNA and YSLEER. The CDR3 covers 16 residues. J was trimmed by 9 bases and V by 4 bases; bases with no gene match: 12. CDR3 protein: CASSPNPAGGFPEQFF. In DNA, the CDR3 is TGCGCCAGCAGCCCAAACCCAGCGGGAGGGTTTCCTGAGCAGTTCTTC.

V gene TRBV6-5 combines with J gene TRBJ1-2; 7 nucleotides agree with TRBD1. This CDR3 has 13 amino acids. Germline V gene data show CDR1 as MNHEY and CDR2 as SVGAGI. Trimming removed 2 bases from V and 8 bases from J; junction bases left unmatched: 5. CDR3 coding DNA: TGTGCCAGCAGTTACGACAGGGCAAGGGGCTACACCTTC. Its translation is CASSYDRARGYTF.

This chain links TRBV15 with TRBJ1-2, with TRBD1 matching 7 bases. CDR3 length equals 15 residues. CDR1 is LNHNV and CDR2 is YYDKDF in the germline V gene (reference sequence). The ends lost 1 base at V and 2 bases at J; junction bases unmatched: 4. CDR3 DNA: TGTGCCACCAGCAGAGTAGTAGGGGGCAACTATGGCTACACCTTC. It translates to CATSRVVGGNYGYTF.